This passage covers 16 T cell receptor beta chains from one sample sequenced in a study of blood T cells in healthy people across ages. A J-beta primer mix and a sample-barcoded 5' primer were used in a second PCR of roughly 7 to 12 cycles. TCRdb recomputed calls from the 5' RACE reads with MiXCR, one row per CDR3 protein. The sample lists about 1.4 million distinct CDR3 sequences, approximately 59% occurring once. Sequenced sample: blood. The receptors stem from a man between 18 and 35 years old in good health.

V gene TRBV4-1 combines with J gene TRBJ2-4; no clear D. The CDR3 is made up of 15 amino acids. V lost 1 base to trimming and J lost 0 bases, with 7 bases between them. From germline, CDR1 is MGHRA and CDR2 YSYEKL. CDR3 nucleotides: TGCGCCAGCAGCCAAGTAGTATCAGCCAAAAACATTCAGTACTTC. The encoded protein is CASSQVVSAKNIQYF.

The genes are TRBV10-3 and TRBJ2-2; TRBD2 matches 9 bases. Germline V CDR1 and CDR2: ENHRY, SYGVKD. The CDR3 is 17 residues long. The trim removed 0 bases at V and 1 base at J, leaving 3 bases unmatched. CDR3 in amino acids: CAISESPTSGNTGELFF. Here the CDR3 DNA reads TGTGCCATCAGTGAGTCCCCGACTAGCGGGAACACCGGGGAGCTGTTTTTT.

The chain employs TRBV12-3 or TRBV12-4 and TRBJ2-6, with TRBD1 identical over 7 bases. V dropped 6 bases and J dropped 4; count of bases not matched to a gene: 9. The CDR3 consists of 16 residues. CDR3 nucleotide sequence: TGTGCCAGCAGACCCAGACAGGGTCGCGGGGCCAACGTCCTGACTTTC. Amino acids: CASRPRQGRGANVLTF.

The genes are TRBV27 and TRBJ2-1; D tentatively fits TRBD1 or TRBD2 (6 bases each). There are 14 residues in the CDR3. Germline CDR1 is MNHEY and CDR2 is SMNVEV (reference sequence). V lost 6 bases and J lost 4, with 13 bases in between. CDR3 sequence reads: CASSGGSLYNEQFF. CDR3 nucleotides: TGTGCCAGCAGCGGGGGCTCACTTTACAATGAGCAGTTCTTC.

CDR3 region: CASSVVPTNYGYTF. In DNA, the CDR3 is TGTGCCAGCAGCGTAGTCCCAACTAACTATGGCTACACCTTC. V is TRBV9 and J is TRBJ1-2; no reliable D call. The CDR3 is 14 residues long. Germline lookup yields CDR1 SGDLS and CDR2 YYNGEE. V was pared by 0 bases and J by 0 bases, with 6 bases between.

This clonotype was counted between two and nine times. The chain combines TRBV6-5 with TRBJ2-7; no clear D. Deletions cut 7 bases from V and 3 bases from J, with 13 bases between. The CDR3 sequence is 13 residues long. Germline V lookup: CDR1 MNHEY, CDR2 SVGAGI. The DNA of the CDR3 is TGTGCCAGCACCACGAGAAACGGCTACGAGCAGTACTTC. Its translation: CASTTRNGYEQYF.

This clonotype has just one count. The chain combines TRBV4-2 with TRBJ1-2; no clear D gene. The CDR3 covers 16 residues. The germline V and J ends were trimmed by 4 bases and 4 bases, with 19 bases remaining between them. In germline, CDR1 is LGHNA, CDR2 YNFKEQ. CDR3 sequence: CASSPTLSQDSYGYTF. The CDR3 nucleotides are TGTGCCAGCAGCCCCACTCTTAGCCAGGATAGCTATGGCTACACCTTC.

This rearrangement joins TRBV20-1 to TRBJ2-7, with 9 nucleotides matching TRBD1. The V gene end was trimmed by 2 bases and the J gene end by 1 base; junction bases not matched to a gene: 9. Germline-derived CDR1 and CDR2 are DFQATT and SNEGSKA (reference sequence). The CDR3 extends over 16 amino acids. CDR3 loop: CSARPHGTGNSYEQYF. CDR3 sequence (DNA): TGCAGTGCTAGACCTCACGGGACAGGGAATTCCTACGAGCAGTACTTC.

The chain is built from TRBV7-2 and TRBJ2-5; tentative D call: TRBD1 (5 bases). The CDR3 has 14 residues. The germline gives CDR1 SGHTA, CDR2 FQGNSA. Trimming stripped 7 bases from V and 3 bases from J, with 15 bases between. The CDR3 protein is CASTSRTSEETQYF. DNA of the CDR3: TGTGCCAGCACCTCAAGGACAAGCGAAGAGACCCAGTACTTC.

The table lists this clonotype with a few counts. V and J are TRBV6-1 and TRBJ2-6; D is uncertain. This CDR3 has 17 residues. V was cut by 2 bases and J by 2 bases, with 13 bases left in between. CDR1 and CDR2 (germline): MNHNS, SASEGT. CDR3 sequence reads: CASSELIAGTGANVLTF. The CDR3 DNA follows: TGTGCCAGCAGTGAACTTATAGCAGGTACTGGGGCCAACGTCCTGACTTTC.

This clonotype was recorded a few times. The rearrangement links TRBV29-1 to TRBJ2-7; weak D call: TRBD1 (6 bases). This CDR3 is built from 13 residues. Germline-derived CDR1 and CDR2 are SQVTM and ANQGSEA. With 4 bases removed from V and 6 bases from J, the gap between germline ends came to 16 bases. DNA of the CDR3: TGCAGCGTTGGGCCGGTCGCAGGGGTCGAGCAGTACTTC. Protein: CSVGPVAGVEQYF.

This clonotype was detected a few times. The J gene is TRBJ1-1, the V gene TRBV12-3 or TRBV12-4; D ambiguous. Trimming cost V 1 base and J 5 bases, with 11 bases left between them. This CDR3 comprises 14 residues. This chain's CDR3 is CASSLGRVGTEAFF. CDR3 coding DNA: TGTGCCAGCAGTTTAGGGAGGGTGGGAACTGAAGCTTTCTTT.

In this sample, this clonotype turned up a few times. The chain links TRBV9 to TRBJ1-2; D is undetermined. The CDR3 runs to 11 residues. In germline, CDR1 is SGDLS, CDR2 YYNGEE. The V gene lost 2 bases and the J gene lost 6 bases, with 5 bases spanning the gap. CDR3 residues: CASSVHHGYTF. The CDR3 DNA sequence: TGTGCCAGCAGCGTTCACCATGGCTACACCTTC.

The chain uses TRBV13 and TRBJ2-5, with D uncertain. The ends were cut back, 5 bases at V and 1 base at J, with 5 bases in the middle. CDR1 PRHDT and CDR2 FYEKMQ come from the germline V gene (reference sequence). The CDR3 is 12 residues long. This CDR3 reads CASSGIQETQYF. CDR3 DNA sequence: TGTGCCAGCAGCGGAATCCAAGAGACCCAGTACTTC. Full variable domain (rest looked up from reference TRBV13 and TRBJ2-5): AAGVIQSPRHLIKEKRETATLKCYPIPRHDTVYWYQQGPGQDPQFLISFYEKMQSDKGSIPDRFSAQQFSDYHSELNMSSLELGDSALYFCASSGIQETQYFGPGTRLLVL.

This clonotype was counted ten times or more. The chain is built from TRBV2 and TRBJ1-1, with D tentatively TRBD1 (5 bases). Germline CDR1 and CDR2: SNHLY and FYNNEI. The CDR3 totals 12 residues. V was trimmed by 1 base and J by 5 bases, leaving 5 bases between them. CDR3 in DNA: TGTGCCAGCAGTGAAGGGGGGACTGAAGCTTTCTTT. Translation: CASSEGGTEAFF. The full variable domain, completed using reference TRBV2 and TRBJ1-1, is EPEVTQTPSHQVTQMGQEVILRCVPISNHLYFYWYRQILGQKVEFLVSFYNNEISEKSEIFDDQFSVERPDGSNFTLKIRSTKLEDSAMYFCASSEGGTEAFFGQGTRLTVV.

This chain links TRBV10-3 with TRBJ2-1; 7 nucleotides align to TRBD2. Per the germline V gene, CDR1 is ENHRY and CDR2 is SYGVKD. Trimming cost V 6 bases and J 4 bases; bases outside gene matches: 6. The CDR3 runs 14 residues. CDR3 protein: CAIRGLEAYNEQFF. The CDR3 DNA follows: TGTGCCATCAGAGGACTAGAGGCATACAATGAGCAGTTCTTC.